These T cell receptor beta chains were read from a single sample in a study of blood T cell repertoires in COVID-19. The data were produced by immunoSEQ multiplex PCR, yet TCRdb's version contains in-frame clones alone and is incomplete. The sample has about 130,000 clones; 85% are singletons. Sequencing was done on a sample of peripheral blood. The receptors here all came from a man older than 75 with active or convalescent COVID-19. CDR3s include the opening cysteine and the closing phenylalanine or tryptophan.

J gene	V gene	CDR3 protein
TRBJ2-5	TRBV30	CAWSDRAGETQYF
TRBJ2-3	TRBV9	CASSVAGFTSGTLDTQYF
TRBJ2-2	TRBV11-2	CASSLSAGELFF
TRBJ1-5	TRBV10-3	CAISLDRGSNQPQHF
TRBJ1-6	TRBV7-2	CASSLGSYSPLHF
TRBJ1-5	TRBV25-1	CASSDLLGHSQHF
TRBJ2-3	TRBV5-1	CASSLAAGSTDTQYF
TRBJ1-4	TRBV3-1/TRBV3-2	CASSQQSPGTGTGTANEKLFF
TRBJ2-7	TRBV2	CASSSATTYEQYF
TRBJ1-1	TRBV4-1	CASSQERGVNTEAFF